These 9 T cell receptor beta chains were sequenced from one sample in a study of blood T cell repertoires in COVID-19. Sequencing was performed with immunoSEQ multiplex PCR; in TCRdb, only in-frame clones are kept and a portion is missing. Of about 270,000 clones in the sample, approximately 81% were seen once. Sequencing was performed on peripheral blood. These receptors were collected from a woman aged 18-29 years with acute or convalescent COVID-19.

This sequence joins TRBV4-3 and TRBJ2-5; D uncertain. The CDR3 sequence is 15 residues long. Germline-derived CDR1 and CDR2 are LGHNA and YSLEER. The V end was cut by 6 bases, the J end by 4 bases, with 18 bases between. In DNA, the CDR3 is TGCGCCAGCAGTGACTCTTATGTAGTTGGAGAGACCCAGTACTTC. Translating gives CASSDSYVVGETQYF.

The chain carries TRBV5-1 and TRBJ1-2; TRBD1 matches 8 bases. The CDR3 has 17 amino acids. Germline V gives CDR1 SGHRS, CDR2 YFSETQ. V shed 4 bases and J 0 bases; nucleotides not matched to a gene: 11. CDR3 nucleotides: TGCGCCAGCAGCGACGGGACAGGCTTGTCTTCTAACTATGGCTACACCTTC. Amino acid sequence: CASSDGTGLSSNYGYTF.

The V and J genes are TRBV28 and TRBJ2-5; TRBD1 agrees at 7 bases. The CDR3 runs 15 residues. Germline V CDR1 and CDR2: MDHEN, SYDVKM. V trimming: 0 bases; J trimming: 5 bases; junction bases outside the gene matches: 6. CDR3 in DNA: TGTGCCAGCAGTTTATGGAGTAGGGGGCACGAGACCCAGTACTTC. This translates into CASSLWSRGHETQYF.

The chain employs TRBV30 and TRBJ1-5; TRBD1 agrees at 7 bases. The CDR3 consists of 13 residues. V gave up 3 bases and J gave up 7 bases; unmatched junction bases: 6. Germline CDR1 GTSNPN, CDR2 SVGIG (reference sequence). The CDR3 sequence is CAWSQGVGQPQHF. DNA of the CDR3: TGTGCCTGGAGCCAGGGGGTAGGCCAGCCCCAGCATTTT.

The V call is TRBV6-5, the J call TRBJ2-7; D possibly corresponds to TRBD2 (5 bases). Trimming removed 2 bases at V and 1 base at J, with 6 bases between. Per germline, CDR1 MNHEY and CDR2 SVGAGI. The CDR3 runs to 13 residues. CDR3 DNA sequence: TGTGCCAGCAGTTACACTAGTTCCTACGAGCAGTACTTC. It encodes CASSYTSSYEQYF.

The chain joins TRBV12-5 to TRBJ2-1; a possible D gene is TRBD1 (5 bases). This CDR3 is 14 amino acids long. Per germline, CDR1 LGHNT and CDR2 FRNRAP. V was clipped by 5 bases and J by 6 bases, with 14 bases between them. In DNA form, the CDR3 reads TGTGCTAGTGGTGTCACACAGGATTCCAATGAGCAGTTCTTC. Protein product: CASGVTQDSNEQFF.

This sequence joins TRBV5-4 and TRBJ1-2; D may be TRBD1 (6 bases). This CDR3 has 12 residues. Trimming took off 3 bases at V and 4 bases at J, with 7 bases between the two ends. Per germline, CDR1 SGHNT and CDR2 YYREEE (reference sequence). This CDR3 reads CASSSDSYGYTF. In nucleotides, the CDR3 is TGTGCCAGCAGCTCGGACAGCTATGGCTACACCTTC.

In nucleotides, the CDR3 is TGTGCCAGCAGCTTTGACGGGGGTAACAATCAGCCCCAGCATTTT. Protein sequence: CASSFDGGNNQPQHF. J is TRBJ1-5 and V is TRBV6-6, with D possibly TRBD1 on 5 matching bases. In germline, CDR1 is MNHNY, CDR2 SVGAGI (reference sequence). The CDR3 is 15 amino acids. Deletions cut 6 bases from V and 3 bases from J, with 15 bases between.

This chain joins TRBV5-8 and TRBJ1-6, with 10 bases lining up with TRBD1. The CDR3 is 15 amino acids. V dropped 4 bases and J dropped 7; count of bases not matched to a gene: 5. From germline, CDR1 is SGHTS and CDR2 YDEGEE. Here the CDR3 DNA reads TGTGCCAGCAGCCGTCGGACAGGGGGGAATTCACCCCTCCACTTT. The encoded protein is CASSRRTGGNSPLHF. Full variable domain (remainder filled in from reference TRBV5-8 and TRBJ1-6): EAGVTQSPTHLIKTRGQQATLRCSPISGHTSVYWYQQALGLGLQFLLWYDEGEERNRGNFPPRFSGRQFPNYSSELNVNALELEDSALYLCASSRRTGGNSPLHFGNGTRLTVT.